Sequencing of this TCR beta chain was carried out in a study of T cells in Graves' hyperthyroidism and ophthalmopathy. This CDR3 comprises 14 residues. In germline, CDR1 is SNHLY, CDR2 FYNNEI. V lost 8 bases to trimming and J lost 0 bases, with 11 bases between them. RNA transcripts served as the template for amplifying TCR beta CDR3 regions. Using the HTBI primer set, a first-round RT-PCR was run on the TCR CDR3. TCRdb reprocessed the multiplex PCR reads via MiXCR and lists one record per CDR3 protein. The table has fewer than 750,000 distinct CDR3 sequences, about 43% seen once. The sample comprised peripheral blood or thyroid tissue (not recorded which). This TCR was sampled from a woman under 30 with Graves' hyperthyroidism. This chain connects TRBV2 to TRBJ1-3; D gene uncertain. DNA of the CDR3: TGTGCCAGCGATAGCGGGTACTCTGGAAACACCATATATTTT. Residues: CASDSGYSGNTIYF.